This T cell receptor (beta chain) was recorded in a study of vaccination effects on CD4 cells after COVID-19. Turning to the study itself: Cultures of around 2.2 million PBMC per well contained about 10 IU/ml IL-2 plus 10 ug/ml peptides.

For this clone: What it recognizes is unknown. Relative to the germline gene, one junction end is altered; a read error may explain this.

Notes on the study in general: The study dataset contains few convalescent patients and includes no early post-infection timepoints.

The table came from immunoSEQ multiplex PCR; TCRdb's copy has only in-frame clones and leaves some out. The sample includes 45,000 to 50,000 clones, roughly three fifths of them seen just once. CDR1 SSHAT and CDR2 FNYEAQ come from the germline V gene (reference sequence). The CDR3 is 14 residues long. Between days 9 and 10 of culture, CD4+ T cells were separated out. Testing of the vaccine recipients showed negative nucleocapsid antibodies and no prior SARS-CoV-2 infection. A half-medium replacement with IL-2 medium was carried out on days 3 and 7. The source is a human donor who received a COVID-19 vaccine. Sequenced material: CD4+ T cells from PBMCs cultured without peptide, taken before COVID-19 vaccination. The rearrangement uses TRBV7-7 and TRBJ2-2; D remains ambiguous. DNA for the CDR3: TGTGCTAGCAGCTCATGGGGATCCACCGGGGAGCTGTTTTTT. This sequence encodes CASSSWGSTGELFF.